The rows below give T cell receptor beta chains drawn from one sample of a study of cytomegalovirus exposure and HLA in healthy donors. Profiled with immunoSEQ multiplex PCR; TCRdb holds only in-frame clones, not every one. There are roughly 130,000 clones in the sample; just over 70% occur only once, and 2% to 3% lies in the top ten. The sample comprised PBMCs. The receptors stem from a woman in her sixties or seventies in good health and CMV-seropositive. Each CDR3 is given with its conserved first and last residue. Each record gives: clone size, V gene, J gene, D gene, CDR3 protein, CDR3 DNA. The D gene is left open where the match is weak. Size is omitted from some rows. Given values are once, few, many or a class for expanded clones.

>NA|TRBV29-1|TRBJ1-1|TRBD1
CSAGTGMNTEAFF
TGCAGCGCCGGGACAGGGATGAACACTGAAGCTTTCTTT
>NA|TRBV5-1|TRBJ2-2|TRBD1
CASSLSLGQANTGELFF
TGCGCCAGCAGCTTGTCCTTAGGACAGGCGAACACCGGGGAGCTGTTTTTT
>few|TRBV6-1|TRBJ1-5|NA
CASSWGGYQPQHF
TGTGCCAGCTCATGGGGCGGTTATCAGCCCCAGCATTTT
>NA|TRBV18|TRBJ1-5|NA
CASSPGTEGRDQPQHF
TGTGCCAGCTCACCGGGGACGGAGGGGAGGGATCAGCCCCAGCATTTT
>NA|TRBV2|TRBJ2-7|NA
CASIAGRRSYEQYF
TGTGCCAGCATTGCGGGGCGGCGCTCCTACGAGCAGTACTTC
>few|TRBV2|TRBJ1-2|TRBD1
CASSVGRGYGYTF
TGTGCCAGCAGTGTCGGCAGGGGGTATGGCTACACCTTC
>NA|TRBV11-2|TRBJ2-4|NA
CASSFLQGSKNIQYF
TGTGCCAGCAGCTTTCTACAGGGTTCCAAAAACATTCAGTACTTC
>few|TRBV9|TRBJ1-4|NA
CASSVGNRNEKLFF
TGTGCCAGCAGCGTAGGAAATAGAAATGAAAAACTGTTTTTT
>few|TRBV2|TRBJ2-2|TRBD2
CASSEYGGAGGELFF
TGTGCCAGCAGTGAATACGGGGGGGCAGGCGGGGAGCTGTTTTTT
>NA|TRBV15|TRBJ2-7|NA
CATSRSAGGIAYEQYF
TGTGCCACCAGCAGAAGCGCAGGGGGGATAGCCTACGAGCAGTACTTC
>NA|TRBV28|TRBJ1-1|NA
CASSRGENTEAFF
TGTGCCAGCAGTCGGGGGGAGAACACTGAAGCTTTCTTT
>NA|TRBV7-9|TRBJ2-2|TRBD2
CASSSSRPAGGRFTGELFF
TGTGCCAGCAGCTCCAGTCGGCCAGCGGGGGGGCGTTTTACCGGGGAGCTGTTTTTT
>NA|TRBV9|TRBJ1-4|NA
CASSVASQEATNEKLFF
TGTGCCAGCAGCGTAGCTAGCCAGGAAGCAACTAATGAAAAACTGTTTTTT
>NA|TRBV5-1|TRBJ2-7|TRBD2
CASSLAPGTSGGGEQYF
TGCGCCAGCAGCTTGGCCCCCGGGACTAGCGGGGGCGGCGAGCAGTACTTC
>NA|TRBV7-6|TRBJ2-7|TRBD1
CASSLGSAGGEQYF
TGTGCCAGCAGCTTAGGAAGCGCAGGGGGCGAGCAGTACTTC
>NA|TRBV9|TRBJ2-4|NA
CASSLQGLAKNIQYF
TGTGCCAGCAGCTTACAGGGCTTGGCCAAAAACATTCAGTACTTC
>NA|TRBV7-2|TRBJ1-4|NA
CASRRNRERNEKLFF
TGTGCCAGCAGGCGAAACCGGGAACGTAATGAAAAACTGTTTTTT
>once|TRBV27|TRBJ2-7|TRBD2
CASSLTSGGYEQYF
TGTGCCAGCAGTCTGACTAGCGGGGGGTACGAGCAGTACTTC
>NA|TRBV2|TRBJ1-2|TRBD1
CASSDMGQGEGGYTF
TGTGCCAGCAGTGATATGGGACAGGGGGAGGGTGGCTACACCTTC
>NA|TRBV4-1|TRBJ2-7|TRBD2
CASSQPSGLAETYEQYF
TGCGCCAGCAGCCAACCTTCGGGGCTAGCGGAGACCTACGAGCAGTACTTC
>once|TRBV5-4|TRBJ2-5|TRBD1
CASNSSTGPQETQYF
TGTGCCAGCAACTCGTCGACAGGGCCCCAAGAGACCCAGTACTTC
>NA|TRBV9|TRBJ2-4|TRBD2
CASSSELRGGKNIQYF
TGTGCCAGCAGCTCCGAGTTACGGGGGGGCAAAAACATTCAGTACTTC
>few|TRBV5-4|TRBJ1-1|NA
CASSFSRGLNTEAFF
TGTGCCAGCAGCTTTTCCCGAGGCTTGAACACTGAAGCTTTCTTT
>NA|TRBV4-1|TRBJ1-2|NA
CASSQVAGELYGYTF
TGCGCCAGCAGCCAAGTGGCAGGGGAACTATATGGCTACACCTTC
>NA|TRBV6-6|TRBJ2-7|TRBD1
CASSSPGQGAEQYF
TGTGCCAGCAGTTCCCCGGGACAGGGGGCTGAGCAGTACTTC
>once|TRBV7-9|TRBJ1-3|NA
CASSLLAVGKDWDTIYF
TGTGCCAGCAGCTTATTGGCGGTGGGTAAAGATTGGGACACCATATATTTT
>few|TRBV21-1|TRBJ1-1|NA
CASSLLALGGVYTEAFF
TGTGCCAGCAGCCTTCTCGCACTGGGGGGAGTGTACACTGAAGCTTTCTTT
>NA|TRBV19|TRBJ2-3|NA
CASSIMFTNPTDTQYF
TGTGCCAGTAGTATTATGTTCACAAATCCCACAGATACGCAGTATTTT
>NA|TRBV13|TRBJ1-3|NA
CASSRSSSGNTIYF
TGTGCCAGCAGCCGGAGTAGCTCTGGAAACACCATATATTTT
>NA|TRBV7-9|TRBJ2-1|TRBD1
CASSYGTGGLWNEQFF
TGTGCCAGCAGCTACGGCACAGGGGGCTTATGGAATGAGCAGTTCTTC
>NA|TRBV7-9|TRBJ1-1|NA
CASSSPRGGTEAFF
TGTGCCAGCAGCTCCCCACGGGGGGGCACTGAAGCTTTCTTT
>few|TRBV10-3|TRBJ1-1|NA
CAISQQGNTEAFF
TGTGCCATCAGTCAACAGGGAAACACTGAAGCTTTCTTT
>NA|TRBV7-9|TRBJ2-3|TRBD2
CASGGGLPYTDTQYF
TGTGCCAGCGGGGGGGGACTCCCCTACACAGATACGCAGTATTTT
>few|TRBV4-1|TRBJ1-1|NA
CASSQVLVAGTEAFF
TGCGCCAGCAGCCAAGTCCTGGTAGCGGGGACTGAAGCTTTCTTT
>NA|TRBV5-1|TRBJ1-5|NA
CASSPGAEYSNQPQHF
TGCGCCAGCAGCCCAGGGGCGGAATATAGCAATCAGCCCCAGCATTTT
>NA|TRBV7-8|TRBJ1-2|NA
CASSSSPRGNYGYTF
TGTGCCAGCAGCTCCTCACCCAGGGGAAACTATGGCTACACCTTC
>NA|TRBV6-1|TRBJ2-1|TRBD1
CASYLPGQGFIEQFF
TGTGCCAGCTATCTTCCGGGACAGGGCTTTATTGAGCAGTTCTTC
>NA|TRBV21-1|TRBJ1-2|NA
CASSPDTREGNYGYTF
TGTGCCAGCAGCCCGGACACGAGGGAGGGGAACTATGGCTACACCTTC
>NA|TRBV4-1|TRBJ2-7|NA
CASSQDSYSYEQYF
TGCGCCAGCAGTCAGGACTCCTACTCCTACGAGCAGTACTTC
>NA|TRBV4-2|TRBJ1-4|NA
CASSQAYSSTNEKLFF
TGTGCCAGCAGCCAAGCCTACAGTTCAACTAATGAAAAACTGTTTTTT
>NA|TRBV6-4|TRBJ2-1|TRBD2
CASSPGGGTSNEQFF
TGTGCCAGCAGTCCGGGGGGGGGAACCTCCAATGAGCAGTTCTTC
>once|TRBV5-1|TRBJ2-7|NA
CASSSFSGPYEQYF
TGCGCCAGCAGCTCCTTTAGCGGTCCCTACGAGCAGTACTTC
>NA|TRBV4-1|TRBJ2-7|TRBD2
CASSPLLTSGGYEQYF
TGCGCCAGCAGCCCCTTGCTTACTAGCGGGGGCTACGAGCAGTACTTC
>once|TRBV14|TRBJ1-2|NA
CASSQDRVGYTF
TGTGCCAGCAGCCAAGACAGGGTTGGCTACACCTTC
>NA|TRBV2|TRBJ2-2|NA
CAIRSGLNTGELFF
TGTGCCATTCGTTCGGGATTGAACACCGGGGAGCTGTTTTTT
>NA|TRBV25-1|TRBJ2-7|TRBD1
CATRQGALRQYF
TGTGCCACCCGACAGGGGGCCCTACGGCAGTACTTC
>NA|TRBV7-3|TRBJ1-2|NA
CASSLPGAVYYTF
TGTGCCAGCAGCTTGCCAGGGGCTGTATACTACACCTTC
>NA|TRBV2|TRBJ1-5|TRBD1
CASSERTGVNQPQHF
TGTGCCAGCAGTGAAAGAACAGGGGTAAATCAGCCCCAGCATTTT
>once|TRBV10-1|TRBJ1-1|NA
CASSPGHPNTEAFF
TGCGCCAGCAGCCCCGGACATCCGAACACTGAAGCTTTCTTT
>NA|TRBV11-3|TRBJ1-1|NA
CASSSREGRRTEAFF
TGTGCCAGCAGCTCCCGTGAGGGAAGACGGACTGAAGCTTTCTTT
>NA|TRBV6-1|TRBJ2-5|NA
CASIRLGGGETQYF
TGTGCCAGTATCCGTTTGGGGGGAGGAGAGACCCAGTACTTC
>few|TRBV28|TRBJ1-5|TRBD1
CASSLGTVGNQPQHF
TGTGCCAGCAGTTTAGGGACAGTGGGCAATCAGCCCCAGCATTTT
>NA|TRBV7-9|TRBJ2-3|TRBD2
CASSSGLAGGTDTQYF
TGTGCCAGCAGCTCCGGACTAGCGGGGGGCACAGATACGCAGTATTTT
>NA|TRBV5-1|TRBJ1-1|TRBD1
CASSLGTGVEAFF
TGCGCCAGCAGCTTAGGGACAGGGGTGGAAGCTTTCTTT
>NA|TRBV6-5|TRBJ2-1|TRBD2
CASRVAGGFNEQFF
TGTGCCAGCAGAGTAGCGGGGGGATTCAATGAGCAGTTCTTC
>few|TRBV10-1|TRBJ2-7|TRBD2
CASGGEGSYEQYF
TGCGCCAGCGGAGGGGAGGGAAGCTACGAGCAGTACTTC
>few|TRBV19|TRBJ2-5|NA
CASSIRGLETQYF
TGTGCCAGTTCGATTAGGGGCCTGGAGACCCAGTACTTC
>NA|TRBV19|TRBJ2-7|NA
CASSKTGEQYF
TGTGCCAGTAGTAAGACAGGAGAGCAGTACTTC